The 11 T cell receptor beta chains below all came from one sample that was sequenced in a study of response to subunit inactivated influenza vaccine. A single record per CDR3 protein comes from TCRdb applying MiXCR to the RT-PCR reads. The sample consists of hundreds of thousands of distinct CDR3 sequences, around a fifth of them appearing once. The specimen comprised PBMCs from blood, sampled approximately 20 months after vaccination. The receptors stem from a man between 50 and 70 years old who received an inactivated influenza vaccine.

This clonotype was seen more than once but under ten times. CDR3 region: CASSRGQGWSTEAFF. The CDR3 DNA reads TGTGCCAGCAGTCGAGGACAGGGATGGTCCACTGAAGCTTTCTTT. The chain joins TRBV12-3 or TRBV12-4 to TRBJ1-1, with 8 bases fitting TRBD1. The CDR3 loop spans 15 amino acids. The ends lost 5 bases at V and 4 bases at J; junction bases unmatched: 9.

The chain combines TRBV9 with TRBJ2-1; TRBD2 agrees at 9 bases. The germline V gene encodes CDR1 SGDLS and CDR2 YYNGEE. V trimming: 3 bases; J trimming: 0 bases; junction bases outside the gene matches: 10. The CDR3 totals 18 residues. The chain's CDR3 is CASSDRLFSGSSYNEQFF. Here the CDR3 DNA reads TGTGCCAGCAGCGATCGACTTTTTAGCGGGAGCTCCTACAATGAGCAGTTCTTC. Variable domain in full (rest from reference TRBV9 and TRBJ2-1): DSGVTQTPKHLITATGQRVTLRCSPRSGDLSVYWYQQSLDQGLQFLIQYYNGEERAKGNILERFSAQQFPDLHSELNLSSLELGDSALYFCASSDRLFSGSSYNEQFFGPGTRLTVL.

The J gene is TRBJ2-7, the V gene TRBV25-1; TRBD1 matches 9 bases. The CDR3 is made up of 15 amino acids. The germline gives CDR1 MGHDK, CDR2 SYGVNS. With V trimmed by 3 bases and J by 0 bases, 3 bases remained unmatched. Written as DNA, the CDR3 is TGTGCCAGCAGTGAGGGACAGGGTTTCTCCTACGAGCAGTACTTC. Translated, it gives CASSEGQGFSYEQYF.

The chain employs TRBV12-3 or TRBV12-4 and TRBJ2-7; tentative D call: TRBD2 (5 bases). The V gene lost 2 bases and the J gene lost 9 bases, with 17 bases spanning the gap. The CDR3 length is 14 residues. The CDR3 nucleotides read TGTGCCAGCAGTTTACGTTACCGGGGTCGAGGGCAGTACTTC. As protein: CASSLRYRGRGQYF.

This clonotype was picked up a small number of times. J is TRBJ1-2 and V is TRBV28; no reliable D call. The CDR3 contains 10 residues. Germline-derived CDR1 and CDR2 are MDHEN and SYDVKM. V dropped 6 bases and J dropped 3 bases, with 2 bases sitting between them. The CDR3 nucleotides read TGTGCCAGCAGGGACTATGGCTACACCTTC. As protein: CASRDYGYTF.

This clonotype was observed a handful of times. The chain combines TRBV7-9 with TRBJ1-1, with 11 bases matching TRBD1. J gave up 6 bases and V 0 bases, and 9 bases lay outside the gene matches. This CDR3 is built from 17 residues. Germline V gives CDR1 SEHNR, CDR2 FQNEAQ (reference sequence). In DNA, the CDR3 is TGTGCCAGCAGCTTAGCGGGGACAGGGGGTTTCTCTGCTGAAGCTTTCTTT. Translating it yields CASSLAGTGGFSAEAFF.

This clonotype was observed a handful of times. The V and J genes are TRBV7-9 and TRBJ1-2; D is perhaps TRBD1 (5 bases). Trimming shortened V by 3 bases and J by 3 bases, and 14 bases separated the two germline ends. There are 15 residues in the CDR3. Germline CDR1 SEHNR, CDR2 FQNEAQ (reference sequence). The CDR3 here is CASSFADYRHYGYTF. In nucleotides, the CDR3 is TGTGCCAGCAGCTTCGCAGACTACAGGCACTATGGCTACACCTTC.

This clonotype was recorded at least ten times. The CDR3 end shows no conserved phenylalanine or tryptophan, and so a read error is likely. The DNA is omitted, as the CDR3 cannot be located on it reliably, and the CDR3 follows TCRdb's listing. The chain couples TRBV21-1 to TRBJ1-4; TRBD1 is the table's D call, not checked against the DNA. TRBV21-1 is an annotated pseudogene. The CDR3 has 14 amino acids, counting both end residues. CDR3 amino acids: CASSKALRQRRTGL.

This clonotype was counted only a few times. J is TRBJ2-3 and V is TRBV5-4; D may correspond to TRBD1 or TRBD2 (5 bases each). V dropped 0 bases and J dropped 0 bases, with 11 bases sitting between them. The germline V gene has CDR1 SGHNT and CDR2 YYREEE (reference sequence). The CDR3 is made up of 16 amino acids. Written as DNA, the CDR3 is TGTGCCAGCAGCTTGGGGGGACCAACCAGCACAGATACGCAGTATTTT. Translating gives CASSLGGPTSTDTQYF.

This clonotype was found many times. The chain carries TRBV10-3 and TRBJ1-5; D uncertain. CDR1 is ENHRY, CDR2 SYGVKD, per germline. The V end lost 0 bases, the J end lost 4 bases, and 10 bases lay between the germline ends. CDR3 length: 15 residues. The CDR3 nucleotides read TGTGCCATCAGTGAGTCGGGCACCGGGAATCAGCCCCAGCATTTT. It yields the protein CAISESGTGNQPQHF.

This clonotype was detected only a few times. The chain is built from TRBV18 and TRBJ2-5, with no clear D. Germline V gives CDR1 KGHSH, CDR2 LQKENI. V lost 4 bases and J 5 bases, leaving 14 bases between the germline ends. This CDR3 is 14 amino acids long. CDR3 loop: CASSRMEVSETQYF. Written as DNA, the CDR3 is TGTGCCAGCTCACGGATGGAAGTAAGCGAGACCCAGTACTTC.